This note documents a single T cell receptor (beta chain) sequence. Its specificity is not known. These data belong to a study of response to subunit inactivated influenza vaccine. The study's findings and limits: Each seasonal influenza vaccination, the authors suggested, recruits few new T cells.

One entry per CDR3 protein, called by TCRdb with MiXCR from the RT-PCR reads. This table holds roughly 570,000 distinct CDR3 sequences, over 10% found once. The CDR3 sequence is 16 residues long. V lost 3 bases, J lost 4 bases, and 15 bases lay in between. Germline-derived CDR1 and CDR2 are SEHNR and FQNEAQ (reference sequence). The TCR originated in a man aged 50 or older who received an inactivated influenza vaccine. The chain has TRBV7-9 and TRBJ2-2; D gene ambiguous. Here the sequenced sample was PBMCs from blood, taken roughly 48 days after vaccination. The CDR3 DNA follows: TGTGCCAGCAGCTTGCCCGTAGGGCCAGGCACCGGGGAGCTGTTTTTT. As protein: CASSLPVGPGTGELFF.